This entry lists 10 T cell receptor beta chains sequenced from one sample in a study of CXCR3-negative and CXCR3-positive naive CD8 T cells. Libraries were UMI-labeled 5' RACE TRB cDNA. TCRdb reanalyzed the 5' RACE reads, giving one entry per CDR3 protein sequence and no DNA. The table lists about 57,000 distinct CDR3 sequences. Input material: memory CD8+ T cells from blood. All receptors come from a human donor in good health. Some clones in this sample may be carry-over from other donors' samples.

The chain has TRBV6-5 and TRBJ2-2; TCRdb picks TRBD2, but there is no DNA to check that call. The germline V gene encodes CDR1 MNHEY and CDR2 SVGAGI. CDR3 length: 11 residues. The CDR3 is CASREAGELFF.

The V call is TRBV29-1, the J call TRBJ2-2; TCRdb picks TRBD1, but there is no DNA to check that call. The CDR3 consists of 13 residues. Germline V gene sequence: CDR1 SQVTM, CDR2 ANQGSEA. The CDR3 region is CSVGTLNTGELFF.

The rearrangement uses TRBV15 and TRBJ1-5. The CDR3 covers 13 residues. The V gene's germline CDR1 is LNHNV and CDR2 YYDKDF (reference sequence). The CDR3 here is CATSRDLYQPQHF.

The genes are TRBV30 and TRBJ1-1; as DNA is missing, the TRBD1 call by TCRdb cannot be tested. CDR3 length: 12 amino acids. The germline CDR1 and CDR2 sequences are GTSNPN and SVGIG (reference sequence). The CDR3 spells CAWTGGNTEAFF.

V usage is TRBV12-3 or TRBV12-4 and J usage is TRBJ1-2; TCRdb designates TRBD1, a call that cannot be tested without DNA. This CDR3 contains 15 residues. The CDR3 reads CASSLLDRAGYGYTF.

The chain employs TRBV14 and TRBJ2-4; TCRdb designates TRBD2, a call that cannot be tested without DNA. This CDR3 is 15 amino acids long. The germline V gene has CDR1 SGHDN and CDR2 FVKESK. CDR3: CASSPGLWAKNIQYF.

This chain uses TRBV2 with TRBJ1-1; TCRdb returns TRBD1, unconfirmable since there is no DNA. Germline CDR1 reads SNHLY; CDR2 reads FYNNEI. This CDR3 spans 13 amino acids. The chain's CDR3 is CASSGQGAYEAFF.

This CDR3 reads CASTMTSGGPYNEQFF. The genes are TRBV11-3 and TRBJ2-1; checking the TCRdb D call of TRBD2 is not possible without DNA. Germline V lookup: CDR1 SGHNT, CDR2 YENEEA. This CDR3 contains 16 residues.

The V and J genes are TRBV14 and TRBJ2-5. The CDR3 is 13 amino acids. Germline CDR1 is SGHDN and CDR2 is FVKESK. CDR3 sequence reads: CASSQGLQETQYF.

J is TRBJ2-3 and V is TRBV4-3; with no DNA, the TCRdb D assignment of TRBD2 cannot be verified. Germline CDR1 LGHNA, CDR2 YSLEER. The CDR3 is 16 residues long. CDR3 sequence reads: CASSLTSGGEVDTQYF.